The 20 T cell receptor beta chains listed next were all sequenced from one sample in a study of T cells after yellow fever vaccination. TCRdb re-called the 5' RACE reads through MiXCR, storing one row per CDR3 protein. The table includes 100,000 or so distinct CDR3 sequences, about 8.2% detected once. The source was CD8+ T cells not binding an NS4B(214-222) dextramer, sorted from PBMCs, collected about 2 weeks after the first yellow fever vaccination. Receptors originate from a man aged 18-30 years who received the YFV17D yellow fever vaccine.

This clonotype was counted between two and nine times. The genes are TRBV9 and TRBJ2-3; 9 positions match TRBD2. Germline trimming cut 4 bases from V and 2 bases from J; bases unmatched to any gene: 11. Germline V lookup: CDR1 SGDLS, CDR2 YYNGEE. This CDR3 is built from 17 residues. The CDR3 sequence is CASSPRGSGGPTDTQYF. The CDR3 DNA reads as TGTGCCAGCAGCCCCCGTGGTAGCGGGGGACCCACAGATACGCAGTATTTT.

DNA for the CDR3: TGTGCCAGCAGTGGGTTCTCAACTAATGAAAAACTGTTTTTT. It specifies CASSGFSTNEKLFF. The V gene is TRBV25-1, the J gene TRBJ1-4; D unresolved. The V and J ends lost 4 bases and 0 bases respectively, with 6 bases between them. This CDR3 is 14 amino acids long. In germline, CDR1 is MGHDK, CDR2 SYGVNS. Variable domain in full (rest from reference TRBV25-1 and TRBJ1-4): EADIYQTPRYLVIGTGKKITLECSQTMGHDKMYWYQQDPGMELHLIHYSYGVNSTEKGDLSSESTVSRIRTEHFPLTLESARPSHTSQYLCASSGFSTNEKLFFGSGTQLSVL.

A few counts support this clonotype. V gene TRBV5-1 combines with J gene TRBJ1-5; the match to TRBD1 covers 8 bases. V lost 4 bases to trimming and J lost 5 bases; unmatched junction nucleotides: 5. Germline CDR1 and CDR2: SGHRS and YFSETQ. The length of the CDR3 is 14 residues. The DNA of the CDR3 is TGCGCCAGCAGCCTCGGACAGGGCGATCAGCCCCAGCATTTT. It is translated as CASSLGQGDQPQHF.

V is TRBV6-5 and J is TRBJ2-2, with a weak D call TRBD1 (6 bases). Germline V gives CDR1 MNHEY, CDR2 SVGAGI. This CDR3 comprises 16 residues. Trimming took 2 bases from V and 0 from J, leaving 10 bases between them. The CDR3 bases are TGTGCCAGCAGTTACCACGGGACAACGAACACCGGGGAGCTGTTTTTT. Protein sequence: CASSYHGTTNTGELFF.

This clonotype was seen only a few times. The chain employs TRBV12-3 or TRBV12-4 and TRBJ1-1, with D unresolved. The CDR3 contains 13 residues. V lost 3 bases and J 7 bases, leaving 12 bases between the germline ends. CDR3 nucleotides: TGTGCCAGCAGTTTCGGCGCTGCTCATGAAGCTTTCTTT. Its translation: CASSFGAAHEAFF.

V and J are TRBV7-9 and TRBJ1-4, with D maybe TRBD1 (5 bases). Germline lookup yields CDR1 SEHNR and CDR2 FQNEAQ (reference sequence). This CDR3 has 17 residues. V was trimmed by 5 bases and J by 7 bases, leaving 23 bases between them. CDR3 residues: CASSHSPSLGASEKLFF. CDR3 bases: TGTGCCAGCAGCCACAGCCCTAGTCTTGGGGCGAGTGAAAAACTGTTTTTT.

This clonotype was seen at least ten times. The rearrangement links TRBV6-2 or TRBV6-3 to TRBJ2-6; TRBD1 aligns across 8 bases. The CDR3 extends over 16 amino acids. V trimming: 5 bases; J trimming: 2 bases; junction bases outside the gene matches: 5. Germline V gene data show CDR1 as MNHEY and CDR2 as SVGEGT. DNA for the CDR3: TGTGCCAGCAGTGGATCAGGGGGCGCTGGGGCCAACGTCCTGACTTTC. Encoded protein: CASSGSGGAGANVLTF.

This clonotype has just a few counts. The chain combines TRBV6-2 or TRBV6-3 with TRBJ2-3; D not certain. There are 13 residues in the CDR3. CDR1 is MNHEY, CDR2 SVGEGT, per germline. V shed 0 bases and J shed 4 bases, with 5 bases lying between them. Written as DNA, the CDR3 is TGTGCCAGCAGTTACTCAATCTCAGATACGCAGTATTTT. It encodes CASSYSISDTQYF.

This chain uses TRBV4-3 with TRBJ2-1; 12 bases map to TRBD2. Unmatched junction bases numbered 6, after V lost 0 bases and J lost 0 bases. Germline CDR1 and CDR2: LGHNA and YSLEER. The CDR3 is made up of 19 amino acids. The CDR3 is CASSQELAGGFSSYNEQFF. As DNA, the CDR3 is TGCGCCAGCAGCCAAGAACTAGCGGGGGGCTTTAGCTCCTACAATGAGCAGTTCTTC.

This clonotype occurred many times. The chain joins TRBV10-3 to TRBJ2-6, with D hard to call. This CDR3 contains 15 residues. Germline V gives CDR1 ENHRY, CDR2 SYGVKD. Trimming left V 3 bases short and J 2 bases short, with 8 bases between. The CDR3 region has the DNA TGTGCCATCAGTGATAGTTTTACTGGGGCCAACGTCCTGACTTTC. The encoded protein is CAISDSFTGANVLTF.

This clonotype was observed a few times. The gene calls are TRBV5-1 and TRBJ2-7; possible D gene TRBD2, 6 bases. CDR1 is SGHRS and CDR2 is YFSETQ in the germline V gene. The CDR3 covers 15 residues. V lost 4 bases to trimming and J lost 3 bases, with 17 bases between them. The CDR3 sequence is CASSPDYFTGYEQYF. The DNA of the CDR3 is TGCGCCAGCAGCCCGGACTATTTCACCGGCTACGAGCAGTACTTC.

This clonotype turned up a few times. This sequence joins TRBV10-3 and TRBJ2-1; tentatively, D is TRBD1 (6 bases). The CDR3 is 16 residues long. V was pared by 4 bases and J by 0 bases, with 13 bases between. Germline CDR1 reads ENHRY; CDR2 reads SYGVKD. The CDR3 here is CAISARTVLSYNEQFF. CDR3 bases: TGTGCCATCAGTGCGAGGACAGTACTCTCCTACAATGAGCAGTTCTTC.

This CDR3 is CASSLPDNYGYTF. In DNA, the CDR3 is TGTGCCAGCAGTTTACCAGATAACTATGGCTACACCTTC. The rearrangement links TRBV12-3 or TRBV12-4 to TRBJ1-2, with D unresolved. There are 13 residues in the CDR3. Trimming pared 2 bases from V and 1 base from J, leaving 5 bases between.

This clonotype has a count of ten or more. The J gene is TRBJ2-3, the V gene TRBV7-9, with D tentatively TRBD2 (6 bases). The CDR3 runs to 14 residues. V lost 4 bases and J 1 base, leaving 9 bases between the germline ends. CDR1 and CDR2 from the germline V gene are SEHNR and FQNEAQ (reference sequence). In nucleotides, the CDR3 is TGTGCCAGCAGCTCGGGACTTCGCACAGATACGCAGTATTTT. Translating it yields CASSSGLRTDTQYF.

The CDR3 loop reads CASSVFGGGYNEQFF. CDR3 bases: TGTGCCAGCAGCGTATTCGGGGGGGGCTACAATGAGCAGTTCTTC. This rearrangement joins TRBV9 to TRBJ2-1; 8 nucleotides agree with TRBD2. CDR3 size: 15 residues. Losses at the gene ends were 1 base for V and 3 bases for J; bases not matched to a gene: 3. Germline-derived CDR1 and CDR2 are SGDLS and YYNGEE.

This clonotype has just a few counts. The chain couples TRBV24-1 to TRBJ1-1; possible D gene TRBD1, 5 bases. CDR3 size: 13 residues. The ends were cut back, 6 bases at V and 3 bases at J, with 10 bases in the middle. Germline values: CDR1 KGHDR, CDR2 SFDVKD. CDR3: CATSSGVHTEAFF. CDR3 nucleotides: TGTGCCACCAGTTCGGGGGTCCACACTGAAGCTTTCTTT.

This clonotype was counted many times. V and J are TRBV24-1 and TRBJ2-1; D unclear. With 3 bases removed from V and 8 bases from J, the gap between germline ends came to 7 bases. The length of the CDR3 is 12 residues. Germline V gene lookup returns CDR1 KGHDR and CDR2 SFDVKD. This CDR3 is CATSDLRYEQFF. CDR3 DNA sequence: TGTGCCACCAGTGATCTTAGGTATGAGCAGTTCTTC.

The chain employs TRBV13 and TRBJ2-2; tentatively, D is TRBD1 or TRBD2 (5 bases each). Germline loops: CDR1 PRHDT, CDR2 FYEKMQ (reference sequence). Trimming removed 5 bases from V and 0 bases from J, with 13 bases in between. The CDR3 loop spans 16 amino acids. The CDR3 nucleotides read TGTGCCAGCAGCCTGGGGACCTACCCGAACACCGGGGAGCTGTTTTTT. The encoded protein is CASSLGTYPNTGELFF.

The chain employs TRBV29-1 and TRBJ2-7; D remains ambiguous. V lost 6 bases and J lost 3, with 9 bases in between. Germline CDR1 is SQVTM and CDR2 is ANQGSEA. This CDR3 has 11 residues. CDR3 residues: CSVLFSYEQYF. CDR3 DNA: TGCAGCGTCCTTTTTAGCTACGAGCAGTACTTC.

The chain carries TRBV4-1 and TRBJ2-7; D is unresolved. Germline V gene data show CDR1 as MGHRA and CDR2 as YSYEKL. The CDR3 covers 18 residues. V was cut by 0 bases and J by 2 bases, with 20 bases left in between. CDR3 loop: CASSQDPPGSSSTYEQYF. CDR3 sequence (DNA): TGCGCCAGCAGCCAAGACCCACCCGGGTCTTCTAGTACCTACGAGCAGTACTTC.